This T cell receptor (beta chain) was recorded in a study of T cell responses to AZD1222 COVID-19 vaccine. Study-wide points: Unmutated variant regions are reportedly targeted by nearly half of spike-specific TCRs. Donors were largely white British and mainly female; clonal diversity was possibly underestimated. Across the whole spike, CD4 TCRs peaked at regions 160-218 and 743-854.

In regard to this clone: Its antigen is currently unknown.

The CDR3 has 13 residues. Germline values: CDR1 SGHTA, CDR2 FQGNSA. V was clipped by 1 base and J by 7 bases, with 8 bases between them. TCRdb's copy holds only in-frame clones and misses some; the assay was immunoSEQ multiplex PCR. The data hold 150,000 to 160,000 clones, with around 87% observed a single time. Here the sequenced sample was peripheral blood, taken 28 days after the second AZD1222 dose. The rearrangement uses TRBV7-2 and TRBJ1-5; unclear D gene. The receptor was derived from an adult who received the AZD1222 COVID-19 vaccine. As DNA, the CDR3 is TGTGCCAGCAGCTTAGGCCGTGAACAGCCCCAGCATTTT. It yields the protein CASSLGREQPQHF.